The 3 T cell receptor beta chains given below trace back to one sample, sequenced in a study of blood T cell repertoires in COVID-19. Here immunoSEQ multiplex PCR was the method, and the copy in TCRdb shows in-frame clones only, minus some. The sample has more than 200,000 clones, about 90% seen once; the top ten hold approximately 1.9%. Sequencing used PBMCs or T cells enriched from blood (not recorded which). Receptor source: a woman in her late teens or twenties who had recovered from COVID-19.

This clone was counted once. The V and J genes are TRBV2 and TRBJ1-5; 8 bases align to TRBD1. The CDR3 covers 15 residues. Germline loops: CDR1 SNHLY, CDR2 FYNNEI. The V and J ends lost 8 bases and 3 bases, in that order; junction bases with no gene match: 9. The CDR3 sequence is CASCVGQGPNQPQHF. CDR3 nucleotide sequence: TGTGCCAGCTGTGTCGGACAGGGCCCCAATCAGCCCCAGCATTTT.

The chain recombines TRBV5-5 with TRBJ1-1; possibly TRBD1 for D (6 bases). The germline CDR1 and CDR2 sequences are SGHKS and YYEKEE (reference sequence). Trimming removed 3 bases at V and 4 bases at J, with 10 bases between. This CDR3 has 13 residues. The CDR3 region has the DNA TGTGCCAGCAGCTCTCAGGGGAGCACTGAAGCTTTCTTT. This codes for CASSSQGSTEAFF. Supplemented by reference TRBV5-5 and TRBJ1-1, the full variable domain reads DAGVTQSPTHLIKTRGQQVTLRCSPISGHKSVSWYQQVLGQGPQFIFQYYEKEERGRGNFPDRFSARQFPNYSSELNVNALLLGDSALYLCASSSQGSTEAFFGQGTRLTVV.

CDR3 loop: CASGRDTANYGYTF. For the CDR3, the DNA is TGTGCCAGCGGACGGGACACAGCTAACTATGGCTACACCTTC. This chain uses TRBV27 with TRBJ1-2; tentatively, D is TRBD1 (6 bases). The CDR3 contains 14 residues. The germline V and J ends were trimmed by 8 bases and 0 bases, with 13 bases remaining between them. Germline V CDR1 and CDR2: MNHEY, SMNVEV (reference sequence).